This T cell receptor (beta chain) originates from a study of blood T cells in healthy people across ages. Study-wide findings and caveats: Samples with more naive T cells showed higher observed beta diversity.

Comment on this clonotype: Its specificity is unknown.

Donors gave 9 to 10 milliliters of peripheral blood apiece. Each sample had at least 6.5 million PBMCs isolated. Samples each had at least 5 micrograms of total RNA extracted. In germline, CDR1 is DFQATT, CDR2 SNEGSKA (reference sequence). Losses at the gene ends were 0 bases for V and 11 bases for J; bases not matched to a gene: 14. This CDR3 has 15 amino acids. Using a J-beta primer mix together with a sample-barcoded 5' primer, a second PCR was run for about 6 to 12 cycles. TCRdb ran MiXCR on the 5' RACE reads and lists one entry per CDR3 protein. The table lists approximately 360,000 distinct CDR3 sequences, 45% to 65% of them singletons.

This clonotype was obtained from a man between 60 and 75 years old in good health. The chain links TRBV20-1 to TRBJ2-5; TRBD2 agrees at 8 bases. Sequencing used blood. The CDR3 DNA sequence: TGCAGTGCTAGAGATCTGACTAGCGCATACAATGAGCAGTACTTC. Protein product: CSARDLTSAYNEQYF.